The next 32 T cell receptor beta chains were all read from a single sample in a study of glioma-infiltrating T cells after dendritic cell vaccination. Time point in this sample: after dendritic cell vaccination, including at tumor progression/relapse. Libraries were prepared by immunoSEQ multiplex PCR; TCRdb keeps only in-frame clonotypes and omits some of them. Here the sample spans around 78,000 clones, around nine tenths being singletons. Material: blood, obtained after dendritic cell vaccination. The source is a human donor with glioblastoma.

V and J are TRBV6-6 and TRBJ1-1, with TRBD1 identical over 8 bases. The J segment lost 7 bases and the V segment lost 4 bases, leaving 8 bases of the junction unmatched. Germline V gene data show CDR1 as MNHNY and CDR2 as SVGAGI (reference sequence). This CDR3 spans 14 amino acids. CDR3 sequence: CASSWGYRGGEAFF. The DNA of the CDR3 is TGTGCCAGCAGTTGGGGCTACAGGGGGGGTGAAGCTTTCTTT.

The V and J genes are TRBV9 and TRBJ2-7, with 7 nucleotides matching TRBD2. Trimming at V came to 3 bases and at J to 3 bases, leaving 9 bases not matched to a gene. CDR3 length: 15 residues. The V gene's germline CDR1 is SGDLS and CDR2 YYNGEE. This CDR3 reads CASSALGGPDYEQYF. The CDR3 DNA follows: TGTGCCAGCAGCGCCTTGGGAGGGCCCGACTACGAGCAGTACTTC.

The gene calls are TRBV27 and TRBJ2-1; tentative D call: TRBD2 (6 bases). V was cut by 3 bases and J by 8 bases, with 20 bases left in between. Germline V lookup: CDR1 MNHEY, CDR2 SMNVEV (reference sequence). CDR3 size: 16 residues. The CDR3 protein is CASSFWSRRKRDEQFF. CDR3 in DNA: TGTGCCAGCAGTTTCTGGTCGAGACGGAAGCGGGATGAGCAGTTCTTC.

This chain joins TRBV5-4 and TRBJ1-2; D unclear. The V gene's germline CDR1 is SGHNT and CDR2 YYREEE (reference sequence). V dropped 0 bases and J dropped 0 bases, with 15 bases sitting between them. The CDR3 loop spans 17 amino acids. The CDR3, as DNA: TGTGCCAGCAGCTTGGCCGGAGCAGAAGAAACTAACTATGGCTACACCTTC. The encoded protein is CASSLAGAEETNYGYTF.

The chain couples TRBV18 to TRBJ2-5; tentative D call: TRBD1 (6 bases). This CDR3 comprises 14 residues. Germline CDR1 KGHSH, CDR2 LQKENI. Trimming shortened V by 0 bases and J by 3 bases, and 8 bases separated the two germline ends. CDR3 loop: CASSPPPGEETQYF. The CDR3 DNA follows: TGTGCCAGCTCACCACCCCCAGGGGAAGAGACCCAGTACTTC.

The gene calls are TRBV9 and TRBJ1-1; a weak D match, TRBD1 (5 bases). V shed 1 base and J shed 2 bases, with 15 bases lying between them. Looked up from germline, CDR1 is SGDLS and CDR2 is YYNGEE. The CDR3 sequence is 16 residues long. The CDR3 here is CASSVSGGAPNTEAFF. Written as DNA, the CDR3 is TGTGCCAGCAGCGTAAGCGGCGGGGCTCCAAACACTGAAGCTTTCTTT.

The chain couples TRBV9 to TRBJ2-3, with D perhaps matching TRBD2 (7 bases). Trimming left V 0 bases short and J 3 bases short, with 14 bases between. Germline CDR1 reads SGDLS; CDR2 reads YYNGEE. This CDR3 contains 16 residues. The DNA for the CDR3 is TGTGCCAGCAGCGTAGGGGCGGGGGCCGGAACAGATACGCAGTATTTT. Its translation: CASSVGAGAGTDTQYF.

CDR3 in DNA: TGTGCCAGCAGTTCAGGACAGGGAGGGCAACAAGAGACCCAGTACTTC. Amino acids: CASSSGQGGQQETQYF. This chain connects TRBV11-3 to TRBJ2-5; D may be TRBD1 (8 bases). There are 16 residues in the CDR3. The germline V gene has CDR1 SGHNT and CDR2 YENEEA. V shed 6 bases and J shed 2 bases, with 19 bases lying between them.

The chain links TRBV5-4 to TRBJ2-2; 10 bases match TRBD2. The CDR3 runs to 15 residues. Trimming at V came to 3 bases and at J to 5 bases, leaving 4 bases not matched to a gene. Germline lookup yields CDR1 SGHNT and CDR2 YYREEE (reference sequence). The CDR3 coding sequence is TGTGCCAGCAGCTCCCCGGGACTAGCGACCGGGGAGCTGTTTTTT. Translation: CASSSPGLATGELFF.

This clone was observed once. The chain uses TRBV7-9 and TRBJ1-2; tentative D call: TRBD1 (6 bases). The germline V and J ends were trimmed by 4 bases and 2 bases, with 11 bases remaining between them. The CDR3 loop spans 14 amino acids. Germline values: CDR1 SEHNR, CDR2 FQNEAQ (reference sequence). The CDR3 nucleotides are TGTGCCAGCAGCTACACTACAGGGAACTATGGCTACACCTTC. Protein product: CASSYTTGNYGYTF. Full variable domain (missing parts from reference TRBV7-9 and TRBJ1-2): DTGVSQNPRHKITKRGQNVTFRCDPISEHNRLYWYRQTLGQGPEFLTYFQNEAQLEKSRLLSDRFSAERPKGSFSTLEIQRTEQGDSAMYLCASSYTTGNYGYTFGSGTRLTVV.

The chain carries TRBV6-1 and TRBJ2-1; D gene uncertain. Germline V lookup: CDR1 MNHNS, CDR2 SASEGT. There are 12 residues in the CDR3. The V and J ends lost 5 bases and 5 bases respectively, with 7 bases between them. CDR3 DNA: TGTGCCAGCAGTTATGGGCACAATGAGCAGTTCTTC. It yields the protein CASSYGHNEQFF.

V usage is TRBV12-5 and J usage is TRBJ1-1; D gene unclear. The CDR3 consists of 14 residues. The V and J ends lost 3 bases and 1 base respectively, with 9 bases between them. The germline CDR1 and CDR2 sequences are LGHNT and FRNRAP. The CDR3 DNA reads as TGTGCTAGTGGTTTTACAGCCGCGAACACTGAAGCTTTCTTT. It encodes CASGFTAANTEAFF.

The J gene is TRBJ2-3, the V gene TRBV7-9, with a weak D call TRBD2 (5 bases). The germline V gene has CDR1 SEHNR and CDR2 FQNEAQ (reference sequence). The ends were cut back, 3 bases at V and 4 bases at J, with 11 bases in the middle. CDR3 size: 14 residues. For the CDR3, the DNA is TGTGCCAGCAGCTTCCGGGGTGCGGCAGATACGCAGTATTTT. It encodes CASSFRGAADTQYF.

The chain couples TRBV19 to TRBJ2-6; D call uncertain. This CDR3 has 13 amino acids. V was trimmed by 4 bases and J by 2 bases, leaving 3 bases between them. CDR1 is LNHDA and CDR2 is SQIVND in the germline V gene (reference sequence). The CDR3 is CASSNTGANVLTF. DNA for the CDR3: TGTGCCAGTAGTAACACTGGGGCCAACGTCCTGACTTTC.

The CDR3 coding sequence is TGTGCCAGCAGACTTACAGGGGGCCTCTCCTACAATGAGCAGTTCTTC. Translation gives CASRLTGGLSYNEQFF. This rearrangement joins TRBV11-3 to TRBJ2-1, with TRBD1 identical over 9 bases. CDR1 SGHNT and CDR2 YENEEA come from the germline V gene. Trimming cost V 6 bases and J 0 bases; bases outside gene matches: 6. The CDR3 sequence is 16 residues long.

This clone was detected only once. The chain has TRBV18 and TRBJ2-5, with TRBD2 identical over 13 bases. In germline, CDR1 is KGHSH, CDR2 LQKENI. The ends lost 6 bases at V and 5 bases at J; junction bases unmatched: 9. CDR3 length: 16 residues. The chain's CDR3 is CASSRGLAGVGETQYF. The DNA for the CDR3 is TGTGCCAGCTCCCGTGGACTAGCGGGAGTGGGTGAGACCCAGTACTTC.

The V and J genes are TRBV6-1 and TRBJ2-7; D possibly corresponds to TRBD2 (6 bases). There are 16 residues in the CDR3. Germline CDR1 and CDR2: MNHNS and SASEGT. Trimming shortened V by 2 bases and J by 5 bases, and 19 bases separated the two germline ends. The CDR3 DNA reads TGTGCCAGCAGTGAAAAACTGGTCGGGAGTCGGGACGAGCAGTACTTC. It codes for CASSEKLVGSRDEQYF.

This clone appeared a few times. The chain is built from TRBV6-5 and TRBJ1-3; the D is unclear. The ends were cut back, 10 bases at V and 0 bases at J, with 7 bases in the middle. Germline values: CDR1 MNHEY, CDR2 SVGAGI. CDR3 size: 12 residues. The CDR3 loop reads CATSGSGNTIYF. The CDR3, as DNA: TGTGCCACCTCGGGCTCTGGAAACACCATATATTTT.

The chain employs TRBV9 and TRBJ1-2; D may be TRBD1 (5 bases). Trimming left V 3 bases short and J 4 bases short, with 22 bases between. Germline V lookup: CDR1 SGDLS, CDR2 YYNGEE. CDR3 length: 17 amino acids. The CDR3 reads CASSAFAGLSLSYGYTF. CDR3 nucleotides: TGTGCCAGCAGCGCCTTTGCGGGGCTCTCCCTATCCTATGGCTACACCTTC.

This chain's CDR3 is CASSQQDREVRAFF. The CDR3 DNA is TGCGCCAGCAGCCAGCAGGACAGGGAGGTAAGAGCTTTCTTT. This chain joins TRBV4-1 and TRBJ1-1, with 8 bases aligning to TRBD1. In germline, CDR1 is MGHRA, CDR2 YSYEKL. Germline trimming cut 3 bases from V and 10 bases from J; bases unmatched to any gene: 10. The CDR3 has 14 residues.

V is TRBV6-6 and J is TRBJ1-2; the D is unclear. Germline CDR1 is MNHNY and CDR2 is SVGAGI (reference sequence). The ends were cut back, 7 bases at V and 2 bases at J, with 11 bases in the middle. The CDR3 runs to 13 residues. The CDR3 bases are TGTGCCAGCACCCCTGGGCAGAACTATGGCTACACCTTC. This encodes CASTPGQNYGYTF.

The J gene is TRBJ1-3, the V gene TRBV5-8, with unresolved D. The CDR3 extends over 19 amino acids. V shed 1 base and J shed 4 bases, with 24 bases lying between them. Germline V gene data show CDR1 as SGHTS and CDR2 as YDEGEE. Written as DNA, the CDR3 is TGTGCCAGCAGCTTGAGGGAGGGAAGGGCCTGGCCGTCCGGAAACACCATATATTTT. The encoded protein is CASSLREGRAWPSGNTIYF. The variable domain in full, completed from reference TRBV5-8 and TRBJ1-3, reads EAGVTQSPTHLIKTRGQQATLRCSPISGHTSVYWYQQALGLGLQFLLWYDEGEERNRGNFPPRFSGRQFPNYSSELNVNALELEDSALYLCASSLREGRAWPSGNTIYFGEGSWLTVV.

The V call is TRBV6-5, the J call TRBJ2-1, with 8 bases fitting TRBD2. This CDR3 has 14 residues. CDR1 is MNHEY and CDR2 is SVGAGI in the germline V gene. Trimming took 5 bases from V and 2 from J; bases not matched to a gene: 2. The CDR3 spells CASSPGLAYNEQFF. The CDR3 nucleotides are TGTGCCAGCAGTCCGGGACTAGCCTACAATGAGCAGTTCTTC.

The V call is TRBV5-1, the J call TRBJ1-6; 10 bases align to TRBD1. Losses at the gene ends were 5 bases for V and 5 bases for J; bases not matched to a gene: 10. The CDR3 covers 17 residues. Germline CDR1 SGHRS, CDR2 YFSETQ. The CDR3 reads CASREGQGLTNNSPLHF. The CDR3 DNA sequence: TGCGCCAGCAGGGAGGGACAGGGGCTTACAAATAATTCACCCCTCCACTTT.

The CDR3 loop reads CASSALLGGSGQPQHF. CDR3 nucleotides: TGTGCCAGTAGTGCTCTCTTGGGCGGGTCTGGTCAGCCCCAGCATTTT. This chain uses TRBV19 with TRBJ1-5, with no clear D. V lost 5 bases and J 6 bases, leaving 20 bases between the germline ends. Germline V gene sequence: CDR1 LNHDA, CDR2 SQIVND (reference sequence). The CDR3 extends over 16 amino acids.

The chain couples TRBV13 to TRBJ2-7, with a possible D match to TRBD2 (6 bases). Trimming left V 6 bases short and J 3 bases short, with 15 bases between. Germline V CDR1 and CDR2: PRHDT, FYEKMQ (reference sequence). This CDR3 is 14 amino acids long. For the CDR3, the DNA is TGTGCCAGCAGTCTCGGCGGGATAAGCTACGAGCAGTACTTC. Amino acid sequence: CASSLGGISYEQYF.

The chain is built from TRBV7-2 and TRBJ1-5; perhaps TRBD1 as D (5 bases). CDR3 length equals 14 residues. Trimming left V 5 bases short and J 6 bases short, with 14 bases between. The V gene's germline CDR1 is SGHTA and CDR2 FQGNSA. The CDR3 protein is CASSPTGGVQPQHF. CDR3 bases: TGTGCCAGCAGCCCCACGGGGGGGGTTCAGCCCCAGCATTTT.

This clone was seen a few times. The CDR3 bases are TGTGCCTACGACCCTAAGGGGCGCGGGGAGCTGTTTTTT. Translated, it gives CAYDPKGRGELFF. The V call is TRBV7-8, the J call TRBJ2-2; a weak D match, TRBD1 (5 bases). Germline values: CDR1 SGHVS, CDR2 FQNEAQ. CDR3 length equals 13 residues. V lost 11 bases and J lost 7, with 17 bases in between.

This clone was seen a handful of times. The genes are TRBV7-2 and TRBJ2-3; 9 bases are a match to TRBD1. V lost 10 bases and J lost 4; bases outside the gene matches: 9. The CDR3 is made up of 14 amino acids. Germline values: CDR1 SGHTA, CDR2 FQGNSA. CDR3 nucleotides: TGTGCCACTGCCGGGACAGGGCTACCAGATACGCAGTATTTT. This sequence encodes CATAGTGLPDTQYF. Drawing the rest from reference TRBV7-2 and TRBJ2-3, the complete variable domain is GAGVSQSPSNKVTEKGKDVELRCDPISGHTALYWYRQSLGQGLEFLIYFQGNSAPDKSGLPSDRFSAERTGGSVSTLTIQRTQQEDSAVYLCATAGTGLPDTQYFGPGTRLTVL.

The chain uses TRBV11-2 and TRBJ1-5, with D tentatively TRBD1 (5 bases). The CDR3 is 15 residues long. Looked up from germline, CDR1 is SGHAT and CDR2 is FQNNGV. V lost 5 bases and J 0 bases, leaving 11 bases between the germline ends. As DNA, the CDR3 is TGTGCCAGCAGCCCCGGACACCTTAGCAATCAGCCCCAGCATTTT. It is translated as CASSPGHLSNQPQHF.

The gene calls are TRBV2 and TRBJ2-2; no clear D. The CDR3 runs to 12 residues. The germline gives CDR1 SNHLY, CDR2 FYNNEI. V lost 7 bases to trimming and J lost 8 bases, with 11 bases between them. This CDR3 reads CASTQTRGELFF. CDR3 DNA: TGTGCCAGCACTCAAACCAGGGGGGAGCTGTTTTTT.

This chain uses TRBV23-1 with TRBJ2-2, with 16 bases matching TRBD2. TRBV23-1 is filed as an ORF, its function uncertain. The CDR3 consists of 19 residues. The trim removed 0 bases at V and 4 bases at J, leaving 5 bases unmatched. The DNA for the CDR3 is TGCGCCAGCAGTCAATCGGGGACTAGCGGGGGGGCGGGCACCGGGGAGCTGTTTTTT. Translated: CASSQSGTSGGAGTGELFF.